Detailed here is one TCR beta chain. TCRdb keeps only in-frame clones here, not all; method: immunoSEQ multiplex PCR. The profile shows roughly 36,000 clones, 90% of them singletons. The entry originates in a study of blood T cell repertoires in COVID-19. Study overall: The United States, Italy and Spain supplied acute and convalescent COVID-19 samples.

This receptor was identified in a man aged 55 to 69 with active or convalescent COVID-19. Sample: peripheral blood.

The CDR3: CASSPGLAVNNEQFF. Here the CDR3 DNA reads TGTGCCAGCAGCCCAGGACTAGCGGTTAACAATGAGCAGTTCTTC. V usage is TRBV6-5 and J usage is TRBJ2-1, with 10 bases fitting TRBD2. The CDR3 is 15 amino acids. The germline V gene has CDR1 MNHEY and CDR2 SVGAGI. The V gene end was trimmed by 6 bases and the J gene end by 5 bases; junction bases not matched to a gene: 7.